One sample yielded the 15 T cell receptor beta chains listed below, sequenced in a study of cytotoxic CD8 clonotypes in ibrutinib-treated CLL. Clones were read by immunoSEQ multiplex PCR, and TCRdb kept only the in-frame ones, dropping some. The table shows under 300,000 clones, with around three quarters occurring only once. The source material was PBMCs, sampled after 24 months of ibrutinib treatment. These receptors were taken from a human donor with chronic lymphocytic leukemia.

This clone was seen a few times. The chain is built from TRBV28 and TRBJ1-4, with 7 bases identical to TRBD1. This CDR3 is built from 15 residues. Germline CDR1 is MDHEN and CDR2 is SYDVKM. J lost 5 bases, V lost 5 bases, and 8 bases had no gene match. The CDR3 sequence is CASSGAGTANEKLFF. Here the CDR3 DNA reads TGTGCCAGCAGTGGGGCGGGGACAGCCAATGAAAAACTGTTTTTT.

The chain recombines TRBV29-1 with TRBJ2-5; D gene ambiguous. The germline V and J ends were trimmed by 3 bases and 4 bases, with 9 bases remaining between them. The CDR3 runs 12 residues. Germline values: CDR1 SQVTM, CDR2 ANQGSEA. The CDR3 sequence is CSVEPRAETQYF. CDR3 DNA sequence: TGCAGCGTTGAGCCTAGGGCAGAGACCCAGTACTTC.

The chain recombines TRBV29-1 with TRBJ2-7; 9 bases agree with TRBD2. J lost 4 bases, V lost 4 bases, and 11 bases had no gene match. The CDR3 has 15 amino acids. CDR1 and CDR2 (germline): SQVTM, ANQGSEA. The CDR3 sequence: CSVAWREGRFYEQYF. The CDR3 nucleotides are TGCAGCGTTGCCTGGCGGGAGGGCCGATTTTACGAGCAGTACTTC.

The CDR3 is CASSWQATATYEQYF. As DNA, the CDR3 is TGTGCCAGCAGTTGGCAAGCTACCGCGACCTACGAGCAGTACTTC. V and J are TRBV27 and TRBJ2-7; no clear D gene. Germline V gene lookup returns CDR1 MNHEY and CDR2 SMNVEV (reference sequence). The CDR3 loop spans 15 amino acids. V was shortened by 4 bases and J by 2 bases, with 15 bases between the two germline ends.

The chain is built from TRBV18 and TRBJ2-4; D is perhaps TRBD2 (6 bases). This CDR3 comprises 16 residues. Germline CDR1 and CDR2: KGHSH and LQKENI. V dropped 5 bases and J dropped 3 bases, with 17 bases sitting between them. CDR3 nucleotide sequence: TGTGCCAGCTCATCAATTTCCGGGGGAATCAAAAACATTCAGTACTTC. Its protein is CASSSISGGIKNIQYF.

The chain links TRBV20-1 to TRBJ2-1, with D possibly TRBD2 on 6 matching bases. This CDR3 spans 11 amino acids. Per the germline V gene, CDR1 is DFQATT and CDR2 is SNEGSKA (reference sequence). Trimming pared 4 bases from V and 9 bases from J, leaving 10 bases between. In DNA, the CDR3 is TGCAGTGCTACAACTAGCATTGAGCAGTTCTTC. It codes for CSATTSIEQFF.

This clone has more than one count but fewer than ten. The rearrangement joins TRBV25-1 to TRBJ2-5; D not certain. The germline gives CDR1 MGHDK, CDR2 SYGVNS. CDR3 length: 11 residues. Trimming cost V 7 bases and J 5 bases, with 8 bases left between them. The CDR3 DNA sequence: TGTGCCAGCATGGCGGTCGAGACCCAGTACTTC. This codes for CASMAVETQYF.

V is TRBV20-1 and J is TRBJ1-5, with D uncertain. Trimming shortened V by 7 bases and J by 7 bases, and 8 bases separated the two germline ends. Germline lookup yields CDR1 DFQATT and CDR2 SNEGSKA (reference sequence). CDR3 length: 10 residues. The DNA for the CDR3 is TGCAGTGTAGGAGAACAGCCCCAGCATTTT. Translated, it gives CSVGEQPQHF.

V gene TRBV7-2 combines with J gene TRBJ1-4; D is uncertain. CDR1 is SGHTA, CDR2 FQGNSA, per germline. V was clipped by 4 bases and J by 0 bases, with 9 bases between them. The CDR3 totals 15 residues. The chain's CDR3 is CASSSQTATNEKLFF. The CDR3 region has the DNA TGTGCCAGCAGCTCACAGACTGCAACTAATGAAAAACTGTTTTTT.

The rearrangement uses TRBV30 and TRBJ2-7; D might be TRBD1 (6 bases). CDR3 size: 15 residues. The germline V gene has CDR1 GTSNPN and CDR2 SVGIG (reference sequence). Trimming left V 1 base short and J 7 bases short, with 20 bases between. The CDR3 reads CAWSGDTGSLTEQYF. The CDR3 DNA follows: TGTGCCTGGAGTGGGGATACAGGGTCTCTTACGGAGCAGTACTTC.

This clone showed up just a few times. The rearrangement uses TRBV19 and TRBJ1-2; 9 bases are a match to TRBD1. With V trimmed by 5 bases and J by 3 bases, 10 bases remained unmatched. The germline V gene has CDR1 LNHDA and CDR2 SQIVND (reference sequence). This CDR3 region has 16 residues. As DNA, the CDR3 is TGTGCCAGTAGTTCGGGACAGGGCCAACTAGACTATGGCTACACCTTC. Amino acid sequence: CASSSGQGQLDYGYTF.

The genes are TRBV9 and TRBJ2-5, with TRBD2 identical over 7 bases. The germline CDR1 and CDR2 sequences are SGDLS and YYNGEE. The junction had 6 bases not matched to a gene; V was cut back by 0 bases and J by 1 base. This CDR3 contains 16 residues. DNA for the CDR3: TGTGCCAGCAGCGTAGCATCGGGAGGATTCCAAGAGACCCAGTACTTC. Amino acids: CASSVASGGFQETQYF.

J is TRBJ1-1 and V is TRBV2; TRBD1 matches 10 bases. Germline CDR1 is SNHLY and CDR2 is FYNNEI. Trimming at V came to 0 bases and at J to 2 bases, leaving 9 bases not matched to a gene. The CDR3 is 18 amino acids. Here the CDR3 reads CASSEALDRGQPNTEAFF. CDR3 DNA: TGTGCCAGCAGTGAAGCGCTCGACAGGGGGCAACCCAACACTGAAGCTTTCTTT.

J is TRBJ2-1 and V is TRBV2; D possibly matches TRBD1 or TRBD2 (6 bases each). The germline V and J ends were trimmed by 4 bases and 4 bases, with 14 bases remaining between them. The CDR3 sequence is 15 residues long. The germline CDR1 and CDR2 sequences are SNHLY and FYNNEI. CDR3: CASSVEEGVYNEQFF. CDR3 sequence (DNA): TGTGCCAGCAGTGTCGAGGAGGGGGTATACAATGAGCAGTTCTTC.

This rearrangement joins TRBV11-2 to TRBJ1-2; D ambiguous. The CDR3 totals 13 residues. Germline CDR1 is SGHAT and CDR2 is FQNNGV. Trimming took 1 base from V and 8 from J, leaving 11 bases between them. The CDR3 is CASSLAPLGGYTF. For the CDR3, the DNA is TGTGCCAGCAGCTTAGCCCCGTTGGGCGGCTACACCTTC.